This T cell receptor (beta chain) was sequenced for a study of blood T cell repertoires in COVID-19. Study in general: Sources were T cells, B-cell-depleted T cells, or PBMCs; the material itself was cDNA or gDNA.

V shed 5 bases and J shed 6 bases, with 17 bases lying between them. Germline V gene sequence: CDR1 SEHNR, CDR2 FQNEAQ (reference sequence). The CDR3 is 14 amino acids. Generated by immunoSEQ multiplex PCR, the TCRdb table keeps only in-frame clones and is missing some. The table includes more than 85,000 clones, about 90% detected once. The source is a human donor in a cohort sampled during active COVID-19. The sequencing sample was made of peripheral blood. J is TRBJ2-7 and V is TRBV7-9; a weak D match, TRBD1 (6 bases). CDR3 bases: TGTGCCAGCAGCGCACAGGGCCCCCTCGGCGAGCAGTACTTC. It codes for CASSAQGPLGEQYF.